This T cell receptor (beta chain) was observed in a study of long-term antiretroviral therapy in people with HIV. Notes on the study in general: Comparison with controls showed narrower CDR3 length ranges in HIV repertoires.

A note on this clone: Its antigen is currently unknown.

V lost 6 bases, J lost 7 bases, and 18 bases lay in between. The CDR3 spans 14 residues. Germline CDR1 WSHSY, CDR2 SAAADI. With survey level as its setting, the immunoSEQ assay was v3.0. Samples were sequenced targeting roughly 40,000-55,000 T-cell genomes each. Measured with immunoSEQ multiplex PCR; TCRdb has only the in-frame clones, and not every one. The data show about 25,000 clones, around 76% seen once. Specimen: unsorted PBMCs, collected 0.5 years after starting antiretroviral therapy. The sequence was collected from a woman in her thirties or forties with HIV. This rearrangement joins TRBV10-2 to TRBJ2-5; tentative D call: TRBD1 (8 bases). The CDR3 region has the DNA TGCGCCAGCAGGGGGACAGGAAGGGAGGGGACCCAGTACTTC. This encodes CASRGTGREGTQYF.